The 20 T cell receptor beta chains below were found in one sample sequenced in a study of T cell repertoires in cytomegalovirus infection. TCRdb re-called the reads with MiXCR, one entry per CDR3 protein. The sample lists about 920,000 distinct CDR3 sequences, 31% occurring once. These receptors have no identified antigens. This specimen consisted of cultured CD8+ T cells from PBMCs, obtained from culture after CMV antigen stimulation. These receptors were taken from a human donor in good health (CMV status not recorded). Some clones in this sample may be carry-over from other donors' samples.

This clonotype was counted at least ten times. The chain is built from TRBV7-2 and TRBJ1-3; D uncertain. Trimming took 1 base from V and 7 from J, leaving 14 bases between them. Germline V gene sequence: CDR1 SGHTA, CDR2 FQGNSA. The length of the CDR3 is 15 residues. DNA of the CDR3: TGTGCCAGCAGCTTAGTAAAGAATCTTGGGAACACCATATATTTT. It encodes CASSLVKNLGNTIYF.

A few counts support this clonotype. This chain connects TRBV11-2 to TRBJ1-2; D not resolved. The ends were cut back, 1 base at V and 8 bases at J, with 8 bases in the middle. The CDR3 sequence is 12 residues long. The germline V gene has CDR1 SGHAT and CDR2 FQNNGV. Here the CDR3 DNA reads TGTGCCAGCAGCTTAGTAATTTTCGGCTACACCTTC. This translates into CASSLVIFGYTF.

V usage is TRBV12-3 or TRBV12-4 and J usage is TRBJ2-5; maybe TRBD2 (6 bases). V lost 7 bases to trimming and J lost 3 bases, with 12 bases between them. CDR3 length equals 13 residues. DNA of the CDR3: TGTGCCAGCACCATCGGCGGGGAAGAGACCCAGTACTTC. Translation gives CASTIGGEETQYF.

V gene TRBV2 combines with J gene TRBJ1-2; D call uncertain. V was pared by 8 bases and J by 0 bases, with 10 bases between. The CDR3 covers 13 residues. Germline V gives CDR1 SNHLY, CDR2 FYNNEI. The CDR3 DNA sequence: TGTGCCAGCCCCTTATTGACTAACTATGGCTACACCTTC. Protein: CASPLLTNYGYTF. Using reference TRBV2 and TRBJ1-2 for the parts outside the CDR3, the full variable domain is EPEVTQTPSHQVTQMGQEVILRCVPISNHLYFYWYRQILGQKVEFLVSFYNNEISEKSEIFDDQFSVERPDGSNFTLKIRSTKLEDSAMYFCASPLLTNYGYTFGSGTRLTVV.

V usage is TRBV11-1 and J usage is TRBJ2-3, with D possibly TRBD2 on 5 matching bases. V was cut by 2 bases and J by 5 bases, with 14 bases left in between. Germline V lookup: CDR1 SGHAT, CDR2 FQDESV (reference sequence). The CDR3 has 15 amino acids. The CDR3 protein is CASSLLRLGEDTQYF. The DNA of the CDR3 is TGTGCCAGCAGCTTACTACGTCTCGGGGAAGATACGCAGTATTTT.

The gene calls are TRBV19 and TRBJ2-1; D possibly corresponds to TRBD2 (6 bases). The germline gives CDR1 LNHDA, CDR2 SQIVND (reference sequence). V lost 2 bases and J 2 bases, leaving 16 bases between the germline ends. The CDR3 length is 17 residues. CDR3 in DNA: TGTGCCAGTAGTATATTCCCTGGGGGAGGCGCCTACAATGAGCAGTTCTTC. This gives the protein CASSIFPGGGAYNEQFF.

Many counts were recorded for this clonotype. V and J are TRBV7-2 and TRBJ2-7; D may be TRBD2 (6 bases). Looked up from germline, CDR1 is SGHTA and CDR2 is FQGNSA. The CDR3 has 12 residues. V was clipped by 5 bases and J by 2 bases, with 7 bases between them. This CDR3 reads CASSRGTYEQYV. Written as DNA, the CDR3 is TGTGCCAGCAGCCGGGGGACCTACGAGCAGTACGTC.

This clonotype was counted a few times. The rearrangement joins TRBV6-5 to TRBJ2-7, with D tentatively TRBD2 (7 bases). The V end lost 5 bases, the J end lost 4 bases, and 18 bases lay between the germline ends. This CDR3 spans 15 amino acids. Germline V gene data show CDR1 as MNHEY and CDR2 as SVGAGI. The CDR3 sequence is CASSDLGGGAYEQYF. For the CDR3, the DNA is TGTGCCAGCAGTGACCTAGGGGGGGGGGCATACGAGCAGTACTTC.

This clonotype was observed a handful of times. This chain uses TRBV20-1 with TRBJ2-2; no firm D call. The CDR3 runs 16 residues. Trimming took off 1 base at V and 4 bases at J, with 16 bases between the two ends. Germline CDR1 is DFQATT and CDR2 is SNEGSKA (reference sequence). The CDR3 DNA reads TGCAGTGCTAGAGCGAACGAGGAACATTCCACCGGGGAGCTGTTTTTT. Protein product: CSARANEEHSTGELFF.

This clonotype showed up many times. The gene calls are TRBV12-3 or TRBV12-4 and TRBJ2-5; TRBD2 matches 10 bases. CDR3 size: 15 residues. V shed 0 bases, J shed 5 bases, and the junction held 3 bases outside the gene matches. The CDR3 loop reads CASSLASGGAETQYF. CDR3 nucleotide sequence: TGTGCCAGCAGTTTAGCAAGCGGGGGGGCGGAGACCCAGTACTTC.

This clonotype was seen a handful of times. The chain uses TRBV13 and TRBJ2-7; TRBD1 agrees at 10 bases. The CDR3 spans 14 residues. After removal of 5 bases from V and 2 bases from J, the junction contained 3 bases not matched to a gene. Germline V gene lookup returns CDR1 PRHDT and CDR2 FYEKMQ (reference sequence). The DNA of the CDR3 is TGTGCCAGCAGCAGGGACAGGGGTACCTACGAGCAGTACGTC. It translates to CASSRDRGTYEQYV.

The rearrangement joins TRBV20-1 to TRBJ2-7; D call uncertain. V lost 6 bases and J 0 bases, leaving 18 bases between the germline ends. Germline assignment: CDR1 DFQATT and CDR2 SNEGSKA (reference sequence). The CDR3 is made up of 15 amino acids. CDR3: CSAAFSEPSSYEQYF. The CDR3 nucleotides read TGCAGTGCCGCCTTCAGCGAGCCATCCTCCTACGAGCAGTACTTC.

This clonotype has just a few counts. The chain employs TRBV19 and TRBJ1-2; TRBD1 is a possible D gene (6 bases). The CDR3 is made up of 13 amino acids. Trimming shortened V by 5 bases and J by 6 bases, and 13 bases separated the two germline ends. Germline loops: CDR1 LNHDA, CDR2 SQIVND (reference sequence). CDR3 sequence (DNA): TGTGCCAGTAGTCTCCGCTCAGGGGATGGCTACACCTTC. Amino acid sequence: CASSLRSGDGYTF.

The genes are TRBV7-9 and TRBJ1-1, with D maybe TRBD1 (5 bases). CDR3 length: 18 amino acids. V was cut by 1 base and J by 3 bases, with 21 bases left in between. Germline V gene lookup returns CDR1 SEHNR and CDR2 FQNEAQ (reference sequence). CDR3 coding DNA: TGTGCCAGCAGCTTAGGTTTTCATTCCGACAGCGGGGACACTGAAGCTTTCTTT. Its protein product is CASSLGFHSDSGDTEAFF.

This clonotype turned up a few times. V gene TRBV7-8 combines with J gene TRBJ2-1; TRBD2 aligns across 9 bases. This CDR3 comprises 15 residues. The V gene end was trimmed by 4 bases and the J gene end by 4 bases; junction bases not matched to a gene: 5. Germline loops: CDR1 SGHVS, CDR2 FQNEAQ. CDR3 nucleotides: TGTGCCAGCAGCTGGCGCGGGGGGGTTTACAATGAGCAGTTCTTC. As protein: CASSWRGGVYNEQFF.

This clonotype was counted a few times. The chain couples TRBV24-1 to TRBJ1-2, with TRBD1 matching 9 bases. J gave up 8 bases and V 4 bases, and 7 bases lay outside the gene matches. This CDR3 is built from 14 residues. Per germline, CDR1 KGHDR and CDR2 SFDVKD. The CDR3 DNA sequence: TGTGCCACCAGTGACTCGGACAGGGGAAGAGGCTACACCTTC. It is translated as CATSDSDRGRGYTF.

The V gene is TRBV7-3, the J gene TRBJ2-2; 7 bases agree with TRBD1. Germline CDR1 is SGHTA and CDR2 is FQGTGA. V shed 4 bases, J shed 4 bases, and the junction held 12 bases outside the gene matches. This CDR3 is built from 17 residues. CDR3 sequence: CASSSLGQSGTTGELFF. The CDR3 coding sequence is TGTGCCAGCAGCTCATTGGGACAGTCAGGAACCACCGGGGAGCTGTTTTTT. The full variable domain, completed using reference TRBV7-3 and TRBJ2-2, is GAGVSQTPSNKVTEKGKYVELRCDPISGHTALYWYRQSLGQGPEFLIYFQGTGAADDSGLPNDRFFAVRPEGSVSTLKIQRTERGDSAVYLCASSSLGQSGTTGELFFGEGSRLTVL.

This clonotype was counted a single time. The rearrangement joins TRBV10-3 to TRBJ2-1; D might be TRBD2 (6 bases). Germline V CDR1 and CDR2: ENHRY, SYGVKD. The CDR3 is 14 amino acids. V lost 10 bases, J lost 9 bases, and 22 bases lay in between. The CDR3 region has the DNA TGTGCCACCCTTAAATCGGGGGAGAGGGGTGAGCAGTTCTTC. Translated: CATLKSGERGEQFF.

The chain recombines TRBV6-5 with TRBJ2-7; 7 positions match TRBD1. V lost 5 bases, J lost 3 bases, and 7 bases stayed unmatched. The CDR3 loop spans 14 amino acids. CDR1 and CDR2 (germline): MNHEY, SVGAGI. This CDR3 reads CASSKRDRYYEQYF. The CDR3 bases are TGTGCCAGCAGTAAACGGGACAGATACTACGAGCAGTACTTC.

This clonotype showed up just a few times. This sequence joins TRBV4-1 and TRBJ2-7; D could derive from TRBD1 or TRBD2 (5 bases each). V was clipped by 1 base and J by 2 bases, with 12 bases between them. Germline CDR1 and CDR2: MGHRA and YSYEKL. The CDR3 sequence is 15 residues long. The CDR3 region is CASSQALGPAYEQYF. The DNA for the CDR3 is TGCGCCAGCAGCCAAGCCCTGGGACCAGCCTACGAGCAGTACTTC.